The rows below give T cell receptor beta chains drawn from one sample of a study of cytomegalovirus exposure and HLA in healthy donors. Sequencing used immunoSEQ multiplex PCR; TCRdb keeps in-frame clones, though not all of them. The sample holds approximately 160,000 clones, less than 85% seen once. The specimen was PBMCs. The receptors stem from a young man in good health and CMV-seronegative. Both conserved end residues are part of each CDR3. Fields, in order: V gene, clone size, J gene, D gene, CDR3 DNA, CDR3 protein. A D gene is named only where the DNA matches it firmly. Not every row has a clone size; where given, it reads once, few, many or a size class.

v_gene: TRBV21-1
abundance: -
j_gene: TRBJ2-7
d_gene: -
CDR3nt: TGTGCCAGCAAAGGGACTAGCGGGATTGCGTACGAGCAGTACTTC
CDR3aa: CASKGTSGIAYEQYF

v_gene: TRBV15
abundance: -
j_gene: TRBJ2-1
d_gene: TRBD2
CDR3nt: TGTGCCACCAGCAGAGTCTTTGGGACTAGCGGGAGTTCAACCTACAATGAGCAGTTCTTC
CDR3aa: CATSRVFGTSGSSTYNEQFF

v_gene: TRBV19
abundance: few
j_gene: TRBJ1-5
d_gene: -
CDR3nt: TGTGCCAGTAGTTTATCAGGGGATCAGCCCCAGCATTTT
CDR3aa: CASSLSGDQPQHF

v_gene: TRBV2
abundance: once
j_gene: TRBJ2-2
d_gene: -
CDR3nt: TGTGCCAGCAGTGGGACACCTACGAACACCGGGGAGCTGTTTTTT
CDR3aa: CASSGTPTNTGELFF

v_gene: TRBV5-8
abundance: -
j_gene: TRBJ2-3
d_gene: -
CDR3nt: TGTGCCAGCAGCCCACTAGTGCTGACGAGGGGCACAGATACGCAGTATTTT
CDR3aa: CASSPLVLTRGTDTQYF

v_gene: TRBV6-1
abundance: -
j_gene: TRBJ1-6
d_gene: -
CDR3nt: TGTGCCAGCAGTGCAATCCGGGAAGATTCTAATTCACCCCTCCACTTT
CDR3aa: CASSAIREDSNSPLHF

v_gene: TRBV2
abundance: -
j_gene: TRBJ1-2
d_gene: TRBD1
CDR3nt: TGTGCCATCCTTTTCCGACAGGGGGGGTATGGCTACACCTTC
CDR3aa: CAILFRQGGYGYTF

v_gene: TRBV9
abundance: -
j_gene: TRBJ1-3
d_gene: -
CDR3nt: TGTGCCAGCGAGGGCCCTGGAAACACCATATATTTT
CDR3aa: CASEGPGNTIYF

v_gene: TRBV9
abundance: -
j_gene: TRBJ1-5
d_gene: TRBD1
CDR3nt: TGTGCCAGCAGCGGGGGGACAGATAGCAATCAGCCCCAGCATTTT
CDR3aa: CASSGGTDSNQPQHF

v_gene: TRBV10-2
abundance: few
j_gene: TRBJ2-7
d_gene: TRBD1
CDR3nt: TGCGCCAGCATCGGGACAGGGTTCCACGAGCAGTACTTC
CDR3aa: CASIGTGFHEQYF

v_gene: TRBV7-9
abundance: few
j_gene: TRBJ2-2
d_gene: -
CDR3nt: TGTGCCAGCAGTCCTCCTGGCGGGACAGCGAACACCGGGGAGCTGTTTTTT
CDR3aa: CASSPPGGTANTGELFF

v_gene: TRBV7-3
abundance: -
j_gene: TRBJ2-3
d_gene: -
CDR3nt: TGTGCCAGCAGCTTGGAGGGCCTCTATGGAGATACGCAGTATTTT
CDR3aa: CASSLEGLYGDTQYF

v_gene: TRBV9
abundance: -
j_gene: TRBJ2-2
d_gene: -
CDR3nt: TGTGCCAGCAGCGTTGGTACCACACGCTTGCACACCGGGGAGCTGTTTTTT
CDR3aa: CASSVGTTRLHTGELFF

v_gene: TRBV6-1
abundance: -
j_gene: TRBJ2-1
d_gene: TRBD2
CDR3nt: TGTGCCAGCAGATCTAGCGGGGTATACAATGAGCAGTTCTTC
CDR3aa: CASRSSGVYNEQFF

v_gene: TRBV6-5
abundance: -
j_gene: TRBJ2-7
d_gene: -
CDR3nt: TGTGCCAGCTCACTGACTTCATTAAGCTACGAGCAGTACTTC
CDR3aa: CASSLTSLSYEQYF

v_gene: TRBV11-3
abundance: -
j_gene: TRBJ2-4
d_gene: -
CDR3nt: TGTGCCAGCAGCTTAGTCAGTCTAGCCAAAAACATTCAGTACTTC
CDR3aa: CASSLVSLAKNIQYF

v_gene: TRBV7-8
abundance: -
j_gene: TRBJ1-1
d_gene: TRBD1
CDR3nt: TGTGCCAGCAGCCCCCGGGACAGGGGGATGAACACTGAAGCTTTCTTT
CDR3aa: CASSPRDRGMNTEAFF

v_gene: TRBV7-3
abundance: -
j_gene: TRBJ2-2
d_gene: -
CDR3nt: TGTGCCAGCAGCTCCACAGGGTTGGTCGGGGAGCTGTTTTTT
CDR3aa: CASSSTGLVGELFF

v_gene: TRBV7-3
abundance: -
j_gene: TRBJ2-2
d_gene: -
CDR3nt: TGTGCCAGCAGCTTAAATTCCAGGGGAGTCACCGGGGAGCTGTTTTTT
CDR3aa: CASSLNSRGVTGELFF

v_gene: TRBV28
abundance: -
j_gene: TRBJ2-1
d_gene: TRBD1
CDR3nt: TGTGCCAGCAGGGACAGGGTTGTCAATGAGCAGTTCTTC
CDR3aa: CASRDRVVNEQFF

v_gene: TRBV19
abundance: -
j_gene: TRBJ2-1
d_gene: TRBD2
CDR3nt: TGTGCCAGTCTGAGCGGGAAAAGCTCCTACAATGAGCAGTTCTTC
CDR3aa: CASLSGKSSYNEQFF

v_gene: TRBV2
abundance: -
j_gene: TRBJ1-1
d_gene: TRBD1
CDR3nt: TGTGCCAGCGGGAGGACAGGGGGTGACACTGAAGCTTTCTTT
CDR3aa: CASGRTGGDTEAFF

v_gene: TRBV28
abundance: -
j_gene: TRBJ2-7
d_gene: -
CDR3nt: TGTGCCAGCACGATGAGGGACGAGCAGTACTTC
CDR3aa: CASTMRDEQYF

v_gene: TRBV27
abundance: -
j_gene: TRBJ1-1
d_gene: TRBD1
CDR3nt: TGTGCCAACGGGGACAGGGCTAACACTGAAGCTTTCTTT
CDR3aa: CANGDRANTEAFF

v_gene: TRBV7-2
abundance: -
j_gene: TRBJ2-5
d_gene: TRBD2
CDR3nt: TGTGCCAGCAGCTTGGGACTAGCGGGGGGTTGGCAAGAGACCCAGTACTTC
CDR3aa: CASSLGLAGGWQETQYF

v_gene: TRBV7-9
abundance: -
j_gene: TRBJ2-5
d_gene: -
CDR3nt: TGTGCCAGCAGCTCCGGGACTGGGAGGCAACAAGAGACCCAGTACTTC
CDR3aa: CASSSGTGRQQETQYF

v_gene: TRBV4-2
abundance: -
j_gene: TRBJ2-3
d_gene: -
CDR3nt: TGTGCCAGCAGCCCTCGCGCCGGGCCCCGGGGAAGCACAGATACGCAGTATTTT
CDR3aa: CASSPRAGPRGSTDTQYF

v_gene: TRBV5-1
abundance: -
j_gene: TRBJ1-5
d_gene: -
CDR3nt: TGCGCCAGCAGCTTGGAAGGGGAGGGGCAGCCCCAGCATTTT
CDR3aa: CASSLEGEGQPQHF

v_gene: TRBV2
abundance: -
j_gene: TRBJ2-7
d_gene: TRBD1
CDR3nt: TGTGCCAGCAGTGCAATTAGAGGGACAGGCGCCTACGAGCAGTACTTC
CDR3aa: CASSAIRGTGAYEQYF

v_gene: TRBV30
abundance: -
j_gene: TRBJ2-1
d_gene: TRBD2
CDR3nt: TGTGCCTGGAGTACTAGCGGGAGGGCCAATGAGCAGTTCTTC
CDR3aa: CAWSTSGRANEQFF

v_gene: TRBV12-5
abundance: -
j_gene: TRBJ1-2
d_gene: -
CDR3nt: TGTGCTAGTGGCCTCACAGAGGGTTCCACCCGCGGCCCTAACTATGGCTACACCTTC
CDR3aa: CASGLTEGSTRGPNYGYTF

v_gene: TRBV4-3
abundance: -
j_gene: TRBJ1-1
d_gene: -
CDR3nt: TGCGCCAGCAGCCGGGGAGGTGGGATGAACACTGAAGCTTTCTTT
CDR3aa: CASSRGGGMNTEAFF

v_gene: TRBV19
abundance: few
j_gene: TRBJ1-5
d_gene: -
CDR3nt: TGTGCCAGTAGTATCCCCACAACAGGCAATCAGCCCCAGCATTTT
CDR3aa: CASSIPTTGNQPQHF

v_gene: TRBV19
abundance: once
j_gene: TRBJ1-4
d_gene: -
CDR3nt: TGTGCCAGTAGTTTTAGACAGAGTAATGAAAAACTGTTTTTT
CDR3aa: CASSFRQSNEKLFF

v_gene: TRBV27
abundance: -
j_gene: TRBJ1-1
d_gene: TRBD1
CDR3nt: TGTGCCAGCAAAGACAGGGGGAGCACATCGGGGACTGAAGCTCTCTTT
CDR3aa: CASKDRGSTSGTEALF

v_gene: TRBV7-9
abundance: -
j_gene: TRBJ2-7
d_gene: TRBD2
CDR3nt: TGTGCCAGCAGCTTGTCGGGCGGGAGAACCTACGAGCAGTACTTC
CDR3aa: CASSLSGGRTYEQYF

v_gene: TRBV25-1
abundance: -
j_gene: TRBJ1-4
d_gene: TRBD1
CDR3nt: TGTGCCAGCAGTCAGTTGGGACAGGGCATTAATGAAAAACTGTTTTTT
CDR3aa: CASSQLGQGINEKLFF